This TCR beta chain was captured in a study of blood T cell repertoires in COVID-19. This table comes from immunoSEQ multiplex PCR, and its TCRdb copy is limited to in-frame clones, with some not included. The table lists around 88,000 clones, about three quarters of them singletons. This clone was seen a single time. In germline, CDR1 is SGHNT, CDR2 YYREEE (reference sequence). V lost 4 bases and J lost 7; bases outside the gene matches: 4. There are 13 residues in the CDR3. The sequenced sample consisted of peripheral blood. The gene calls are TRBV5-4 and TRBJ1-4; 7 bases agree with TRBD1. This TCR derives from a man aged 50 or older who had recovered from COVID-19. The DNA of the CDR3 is TGTGCCAGCAGCCCGACAGGGACTGAAAAACTGTTTTTT. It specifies CASSPTGTEKLFF.